This T cell receptor beta chain was recorded in a study of CD8 T cells in ankylosing spondylitis (dated by TCRdb to about 2017). For the study in its entirety: The study profiled T cell receptor beta repertoires in healthy donors and ankylosing spondylitis patients to find disease-linked TCR variants. In total, the full study cohort was made up of some 100 healthy donors and roughly 27 ankylosing spondylitis patients. Peripheral blood was sampled, and synovial fluid was also collected from ankylosing spondylitis patients. The full study reports these points: Some TCR beta motif variants had previously been reported in synovial fluid and blood of reactive arthritis patients, which suggested common disease-initiation mechanisms. The disease-linked clones were reported as significantly enriched in matched synovial fluid samples from ankylosing spondylitis patients. Blood from ankylosing spondylitis patients appeared to be characterized by a TCR beta motif composed of 7 to 9 highly homologous amino acid variants. The disease-linked clones had a CD8+ phenotype and were found at relatively low frequencies in peripheral blood.

The CDR3 runs 16 residues from the cysteine to the phenylalanine. The sequence is cut down to CDR3 DNA, 48 bases in frame from base 1. V and J are trimmed by 4 bases and 4 bases, and the gene matches miss 12 bases of the junction. CDR1 SGDLS and CDR2 YYNGEE were looked up in the germline V gene. Sequencing was carried out with an Illumina HiSeq 2500. TCR beta libraries were prepared by quantitative 5'-RACE with molecular barcodes. The authors processed their data as follows. A new computational method, built on a probabilistic model of VDJ rearrangement, was used to identify disease-linked TCR variants. TCRdb's own reprocessing of the public reads used fastp at Q25 and MiXCR and kept productive beta chains. Merged by CDR3 protein, the rows form single entries marked with the most common genes and DNA. None of the V and J calls come from the authors' own analysis; TCRdb made them. In this sample the table shows around 7,500 distinct CDR3 sequences, under 8.5% of which occur a single time. The biggest ten clones account for 20% to 25% of the sample.

As regards this clonotype: This clone's antigen is unknown. The record has no base qualities; no much larger clone is one base away.

Rearrangement joined TRBV9 to TRBJ2-5; the central 8 bases match TRBD1. Input material: blood, either unsorted or a sorted T cell fraction (not recorded which). This receptor was obtained from a male donor with ankylosing spondylitis or in good health (not recorded which). The CDR3 region has the sequence CASSPWGRGPGETQYF. The nucleotides read TGTGCCAGCAGCCCCTGGGGCAGGGGGCCGGGAGAGACCCAGTACTTC.